Listed here are 9 T cell receptor beta chains from one sample, sequenced in a study of vaccination and CD4 T cells after COVID-19. No antigen has been identified for these receptors. Cultured CD4+ T cell DNA was sequenced using the Oncomine TCR Beta short-read assay. TCRdb re-derived calls from the PCR reads in MiXCR, one entry per CDR3 protein. The sample consists of several thousand distinct CDR3 sequences, over 45% of them appearing once. Treatment denoted: approximately 10-day PBMC culture with coronavirus spike peptide pools or control peptides (ViraFEST assay). It was before the COVID-19 pandemic (2011-2018) that the unexposed donor's CD4+ T cells were collected. The sequenced material came from CD4+ T cells from blood, cultured in vitro. Every receptor here comes from a human donor in good health.

The chain couples TRBV6-1 to TRBJ1-1; D is possibly TRBD1 (6 bases). The CDR3 totals 14 residues. Looked up from germline, CDR1 is MNHNS and CDR2 is SASEGT. Trimming removed 7 bases from V and 3 bases from J, with 15 bases in between. The chain's CDR3 is CASTRGSSYTEAFF. The CDR3, as DNA: TGTGCCAGCACGAGGGGGAGCTCCTACACTGAAGCTTTCTTT.

This chain connects TRBV7-2 to TRBJ1-5; D is possibly TRBD1 (5 bases). Per germline, CDR1 SGHTA and CDR2 FQGNSA. Deletions cut 5 bases from V and 1 base from J, with 12 bases between. This CDR3 contains 15 residues. The CDR3 spells CASSPGGLSNQPQHF. The CDR3 DNA is TGTGCCAGCAGCCCTGGGGGTCTCAGCAATCAGCCCCAGCATTTT. The full variable domain, completed using reference TRBV7-2 and TRBJ1-5, is GAGVSQSPSNKVTEKGKDVELRCDPISGHTALYWYRQSLGQGLEFLIYFQGNSAPDKSGLPSDRFSAERTGGSVSTLTIQRTQQEDSAVYLCASSPGGLSNQPQHFGDGTRLSIL.

The chain is built from TRBV7-2 and TRBJ2-7, with D hard to call. The CDR3 length is 14 residues. CDR1 and CDR2 from the germline V gene are SGHTA and FQGNSA. Trimming cost V 2 bases and J 6 bases, with 14 bases left between them. CDR3 sequence: CASSLFGFDREQYF. As DNA, the CDR3 is TGTGCCAGCAGCTTATTTGGCTTTGACCGCGAGCAGTACTTC.

The chain uses TRBV5-1 and TRBJ1-3; D gene ambiguous. Germline V gives CDR1 SGHRS, CDR2 YFSETQ. V shed 1 base and J shed 4 bases, with 9 bases lying between them. This CDR3 contains 14 residues. The CDR3 coding sequence is TGCGCCAGCAGCTTGCAAACAGCAGGAAACACCATATATTTT. Its translation: CASSLQTAGNTIYF.

The chain employs TRBV20-1 and TRBJ2-7; D is perhaps TRBD2 (5 bases). Per the germline V gene, CDR1 is DFQATT and CDR2 is SNEGSKA (reference sequence). The CDR3 spans 16 residues. The V gene lost 5 bases and the J gene lost 0 bases, with 20 bases spanning the gap. The CDR3 region has the DNA TGCAGTGCTCAAAGGCTAATCGCGGGTAGCTCCTACGAGCAGTACTTC. The encoded protein is CSAQRLIAGSSYEQYF.

The chain links TRBV19 to TRBJ1-6; no firm D call. Trimming left V 6 bases short and J 0 bases short, with 9 bases between. CDR3 length equals 15 residues. The V gene's germline CDR1 is LNHDA and CDR2 SQIVND (reference sequence). CDR3 residues: CASRSEGSYNSPLHF. In nucleotides, the CDR3 is TGTGCCAGTAGGAGTGAGGGCTCCTATAATTCACCCCTCCACTTT.

This chain connects TRBV11-2 to TRBJ2-2; no clear D. Germline V gene sequence: CDR1 SGHAT, CDR2 FQNNGV. V lost 5 bases and J 9 bases, leaving 7 bases between the germline ends. This CDR3 has 11 amino acids. DNA for the CDR3: TGTGCCAGCAGCCCCACGCGGGAGCTGTTTTTT. It translates to CASSPTRELFF.

As DNA, the CDR3 is TGTGCCAGCAGTTATGGACAGGGACCCCCTGGAAACACCATATATTTT. It translates to CASSYGQGPPGNTIYF. The V call is TRBV6-5, the J call TRBJ1-3, with 8 bases identical to TRBD1. Germline CDR1 is MNHEY and CDR2 is SVGAGI. The CDR3 runs to 16 residues. J lost 2 bases, V lost 3 bases, and 6 bases had no gene match.

This chain connects TRBV20-1 to TRBJ2-7, with D perhaps matching TRBD1 (5 bases). V was trimmed by 6 bases and J by 3 bases, leaving 21 bases between them. CDR3 size: 15 residues. CDR1 and CDR2 (germline): DFQATT, SNEGSKA (reference sequence). The CDR3, as DNA: TGCAGTGCACCTAAGCCGGAAGGACACGACTACGAGCAGTACTTC. It specifies CSAPKPEGHDYEQYF.